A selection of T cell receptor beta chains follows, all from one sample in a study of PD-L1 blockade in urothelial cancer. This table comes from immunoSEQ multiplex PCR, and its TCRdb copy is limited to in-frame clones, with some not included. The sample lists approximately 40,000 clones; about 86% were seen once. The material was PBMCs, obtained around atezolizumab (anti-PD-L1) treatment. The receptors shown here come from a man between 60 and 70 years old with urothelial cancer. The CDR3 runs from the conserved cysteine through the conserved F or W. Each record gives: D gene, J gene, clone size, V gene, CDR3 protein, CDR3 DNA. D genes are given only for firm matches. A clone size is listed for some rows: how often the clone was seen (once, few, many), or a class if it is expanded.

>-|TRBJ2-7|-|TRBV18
CASSPLGRESYEQYF
TGTGCCAGCTCACCACTCGGCAGGGAATCCTACGAGCAGTACTTC
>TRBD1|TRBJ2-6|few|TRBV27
CASSRGQGALGANVLTF
TGTGCCAGCAGCAGGGGACAGGGGGCGCTTGGGGCCAACGTCCTGACTTTC
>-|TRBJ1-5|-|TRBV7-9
CASSLGTRAGQPQHF
TGTGCCAGCAGCTTAGGCACGAGGGCTGGGCAGCCCCAGCATTTT
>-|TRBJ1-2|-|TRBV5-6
CASSRLQGFLGYTF
TGTGCCAGCAGCCGGCTACAGGGTTTCCTCGGCTACACCTTC
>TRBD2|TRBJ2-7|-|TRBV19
CATTIGTSGRNHCSYEQYF
TGTGCCACCACCATCGGGACTAGCGGGAGGAACCATTGCTCCTACGAGCAGTACTTC
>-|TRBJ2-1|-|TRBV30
CAWSVRGGINDEQFF
TGTGCCTGGAGTGTACGGGGCGGGATAAACGATGAGCAGTTCTTC
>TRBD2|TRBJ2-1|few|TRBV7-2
CASSLVGGRTYNEQFF
TGTGCCAGCAGCTTAGTAGGCGGGAGGACCTACAATGAGCAGTTCTTC
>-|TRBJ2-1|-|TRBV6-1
CASSGWADYNEQFF
TGTGCCAGCAGTGGTTGGGCAGACTACAATGAGCAGTTCTTC
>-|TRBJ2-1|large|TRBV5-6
CASSADRSGNEQFF
TGTGCCAGCAGCGCGGACAGAAGCGGCAATGAGCAGTTCTTC
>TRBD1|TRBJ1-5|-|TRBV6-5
CASSYSNRGGQPQHF
TGTGCCAGCAGTTACTCGAACAGGGGTGGCCAGCCCCAGCATTTT
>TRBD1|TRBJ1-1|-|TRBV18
CASSGVTGMGSEAFF
TGTGCCAGCTCGGGGGTGACAGGGATGGGGTCTGAAGCTTTCTTT
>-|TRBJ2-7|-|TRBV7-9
CASNTGDRPLHEQYF
TGTGCCAGCAACACGGGGGACCGGCCACTCCACGAGCAGTACTTC
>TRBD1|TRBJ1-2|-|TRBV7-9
CASSRNPRDSFSYGYTF
TGTGCCAGCAGCCGAAACCCGAGGGACAGTTTTTCCTATGGCTACACCTTC
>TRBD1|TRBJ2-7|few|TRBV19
CASSMRPGQYYEQYF
TGTGCCAGTAGTATGAGACCGGGACAGTACTACGAGCAGTACTTC
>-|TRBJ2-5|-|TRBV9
CASSAREETQYF
TGTGCCAGCAGCGCCCGAGAAGAGACCCAGTACTTC
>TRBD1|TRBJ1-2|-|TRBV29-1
CSVTGAGYGYTF
TGCAGCGTGACAGGGGCCGGGTATGGCTACACCTTC
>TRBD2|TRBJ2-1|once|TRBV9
CASSELAGGYNEQFF
TGTGCCAGCAGCGAACTAGCGGGGGGATACAATGAGCAGTTCTTC
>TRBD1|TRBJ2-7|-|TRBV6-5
CASSDRTGHYEQYF
TGTGCCAGCAGTGACCGGACAGGGCACTACGAGCAGTACTTC
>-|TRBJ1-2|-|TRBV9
CASSVAGGANYGYTF
TGTGCCAGCAGCGTAGCGGGGGGGGCTAACTATGGCTACACCTTC
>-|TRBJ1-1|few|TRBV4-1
CASSRDTAMNTEAFF
TGCGCCAGCAGCCGGGACACCGCGATGAACACTGAAGCTTTCTTT
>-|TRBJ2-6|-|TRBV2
CASREKTETGANVLTF
TGTGCCAGCAGGGAAAAGACAGAAACTGGGGCCAACGTCCTGACTTTC
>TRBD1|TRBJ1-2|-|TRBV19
CASSSGTGGHYGYTF
TGTGCCAGTAGTAGCGGGACAGGGGGACACTATGGCTACACCTTC
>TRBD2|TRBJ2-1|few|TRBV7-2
CASSLKPPRLAGGYEQFF
TGTGCCAGCAGCTTAAAACCTCCCCGGCTAGCGGGAGGTTATGAGCAGTTCTTC